Below are 4 T cell receptor beta chains sequenced from a single sample in a study of blood T cell repertoires in COVID-19. Here immunoSEQ multiplex PCR was the method, and the copy in TCRdb shows in-frame clones only, minus some. Altogether 150,000 to 250,000 clones are present, approximately 82% being singletons, with the ten largest covering 6.9%. Sample: peripheral blood. The receptors originated from a human donor with acute or convalescent COVID-19. The donor label of this sample is uncertain.

This chain uses TRBV2 with TRBJ2-3; weak D call: TRBD1 (5 bases). The germline V gene has CDR1 SNHLY and CDR2 FYNNEI. Trimming removed 5 bases at V and 0 bases at J, with 15 bases between. The CDR3 consists of 16 residues. DNA for the CDR3: TGTGCCAGCAGTCGACGAGACAGTGCTAGCACAGATACGCAGTATTTT. This gives the protein CASSRRDSASTDTQYF.

This chain uses TRBV7-8 with TRBJ2-5, with 8 bases fitting TRBD2. Germline V gives CDR1 SGHVS, CDR2 FQNEAQ. The ends lost 3 bases at V and 3 bases at J; junction bases unmatched: 12. The CDR3 runs to 17 residues. The CDR3 DNA sequence: TGTGCCAGCAGCTTTAACTTCGGGAGGGCCGTCAAAGAGACCCAGTACTTC. Its translation: CASSFNFGRAVKETQYF.

The sample holds one count of this clone. The chain combines TRBV9 with TRBJ2-1, with D possibly being TRBD2 (6 bases). Trimming removed 0 bases at V and 5 bases at J, with 12 bases between. CDR3 length equals 15 residues. Germline-derived CDR1 and CDR2 are SGDLS and YYNGEE. This CDR3 is CASSVVSRRDNEQFF. The CDR3, as DNA: TGTGCCAGCAGCGTAGTGTCTAGGAGGGACAATGAGCAGTTCTTC.

The genes are TRBV19 and TRBJ1-4, with D possibly matching TRBD1 (5 bases). The germline V and J ends were trimmed by 5 bases and 8 bases, with 9 bases remaining between them. This CDR3 is 12 amino acids long. Germline V lookup: CDR1 LNHDA, CDR2 SQIVND (reference sequence). The CDR3 sequence: CASSGRGEKLFF. The CDR3, as DNA: TGTGCCAGTAGTGGACGGGGGGAAAAACTGTTTTTT.